These 28 T cell receptor beta chains originate from one sample sequenced in a study of beta chain features in type 1 diabetes. Notes on the study in general: Patients with Type 1 diabetes showed moderately but significantly shorter TCRB CDR3s in all four CD4+ subsets.

Their antigen targets remain unknown. TCRB transcripts that were expressed got sequenced, as all of the isolated RNA had been reverse transcribed. The assay was immunoSEQ multiplex PCR, and TCRdb's table has in-frame clones only and misses some. The data hold 300,000 or so clones, with roughly 13% observed a single time. Sequencing was done on a sample of naive CD4+ T cells from blood. The receptors were gathered from a woman aged 18-29 years with type 1 diabetes.

This chain uses TRBV27 with TRBJ2-7; D may be TRBD2 (5 bases). Germline values: CDR1 MNHEY, CDR2 SMNVEV (reference sequence). The V and J ends lost 8 bases and 6 bases respectively, with 17 bases between them. This CDR3 contains 13 residues. The CDR3 loop is CASGREWLGEQYF. CDR3 coding DNA: TGTGCCAGCGGAAGGGAGTGGTTGGGCGAGCAGTACTTC.

The genes are TRBV29-1 and TRBJ2-3, with 9 positions matching TRBD2. The CDR3 extends over 14 amino acids. V lost 6 bases, J lost 2 bases, and 6 bases stayed unmatched. Germline V gene data show CDR1 as SQVTM and CDR2 as ANQGSEA. This CDR3 is CSVVRGLATDTQYF. The CDR3 DNA is TGCAGCGTCGTGCGGGGACTAGCCACAGATACGCAGTATTTT.

V and J are TRBV11-2 and TRBJ1-1; D uncertain. Germline lookup yields CDR1 SGHAT and CDR2 FQNNGV. The CDR3 covers 13 residues. V was cut by 1 base and J by 7 bases, with 10 bases left in between. The chain's CDR3 is CASSLGRTGEAFF. CDR3 sequence (DNA): TGTGCCAGCAGCTTAGGCAGAACGGGTGAAGCTTTCTTT.

The rearrangement joins TRBV7-2 to TRBJ1-1, with 7 bases fitting TRBD1. CDR3 length: 13 residues. Losses at the gene ends were 6 bases for V and 3 bases for J; bases not matched to a gene: 4. Germline CDR1 and CDR2: SGHTA and FQGNSA. The CDR3 DNA follows: TGTGCCAGCAGTCCCGACAGGGACACTGAAGCTTTCTTT. This translates into CASSPDRDTEAFF.

This clone showed up just a few times. This chain connects TRBV29-1 to TRBJ1-2; no clear D gene. Germline V gene data show CDR1 as SQVTM and CDR2 as ANQGSEA. V was shortened by 0 bases and J by 0 bases, with 5 bases between the two germline ends. The length of the CDR3 is 13 residues. DNA for the CDR3: TGCAGCGTTGAAGACAGTACTAACTATGGCTACACCTTC. Its protein is CSVEDSTNYGYTF.

This clone was counted between two and nine times. This sequence joins TRBV7-7 and TRBJ2-1; no definite D call. CDR3 size: 11 residues. The germline gives CDR1 SSHAT, CDR2 FNYEAQ (reference sequence). The ends were cut back, 3 bases at V and 12 bases at J, with 9 bases in the middle. The CDR3 region is CASSFLWRQFF. The CDR3 bases are TGTGCCAGCAGCTTCCTCTGGAGGCAGTTCTTC.

A few counts support this clone. V gene TRBV10-2 combines with J gene TRBJ1-2, with TRBD1 as a possible D gene (6 bases). The CDR3 runs 15 residues. The germline V and J ends were trimmed by 2 bases and 0 bases, with 10 bases remaining between them. Germline CDR1 WSHSY, CDR2 SAAADI. The DNA for the CDR3 is TGCGCCAGCAGTGAGACCGGGACACCTAACTATGGCTACACCTTC. Protein: CASSETGTPNYGYTF.

The rearrangement links TRBV25-1 to TRBJ2-1, with 7 bases lining up with TRBD2. V shed 2 bases, J shed 3 bases, and the junction held 1 base outside the gene matches. The CDR3 runs 14 residues. CDR1 MGHDK and CDR2 SYGVNS come from the germline V gene. CDR3 protein: CASSEAGVYNEQFF. As DNA, the CDR3 is TGTGCCAGCAGTGAAGCGGGAGTCTACAATGAGCAGTTCTTC. The variable domain in full, completed from reference TRBV25-1 and TRBJ2-1, reads EADIYQTPRYLVIGTGKKITLECSQTMGHDKMYWYQQDPGMELHLIHYSYGVNSTEKGDLSSESTVSRIRTEHFPLTLESARPSHTSQYLCASSEAGVYNEQFFGPGTRLTVL.

CDR3 sequence: CASSLGHSQPQHF. The CDR3 nucleotides read TGTGCCAGCAGCCTGGGACACAGTCAGCCCCAGCATTTT. V gene TRBV7-8 combines with J gene TRBJ1-5; perhaps TRBD1 as D (6 bases). With 5 bases removed from V and 6 bases from J, the gap between germline ends came to 11 bases. This CDR3 is 13 amino acids long. Germline CDR1 is SGHVS and CDR2 is FQNEAQ. The whole variable domain, filled in from reference TRBV7-8 and TRBJ1-5, reads GAGVSQSPRYKVAKRGQDVALRCDPISGHVSLFWYQQALGQGPEFLTYFQNEAQLDKSGLPSDRFFAERPEGSVSTLKIQRTQQEDSAVYLCASSLGHSQPQHFGDGTRLSIL.

Ten or more counts support this clone. The CDR3 region is CAWIPERAANEQFF. The CDR3 bases are TGTGCCTGGATCCCCGAGCGGGCAGCCAATGAGCAGTTCTTC. The chain links TRBV30 to TRBJ2-1, with D tentatively TRBD2 (6 bases). V was shortened by 4 bases and J by 6 bases, with 16 bases between the two germline ends. The CDR3 sequence is 14 residues long. Germline lookup yields CDR1 GTSNPN and CDR2 SVGIG (reference sequence).

This clone was counted between two and nine times. V and J are TRBV27 and TRBJ2-5; 8 bases map to TRBD1. The J call is doubtful: the DNA matches TRBJ2-7 better. The CDR3 covers 13 residues. Germline V gene lookup returns CDR1 MNHEY and CDR2 SMNVEV (reference sequence). The CDR3 nucleotides are TGTGCCATCTCGGACAGGGCTGGCCACGAGCAGTACTTC. As protein: CAISDRAGHEQYF.

This clone was seen only a few times. This chain links TRBV6-1 with TRBJ1-5; 8 nucleotides line up with TRBD1. CDR1 MNHNS and CDR2 SASEGT come from the germline V gene. The CDR3 has 15 amino acids. J gave up 4 bases and V 1 base, and 3 bases lay outside the gene matches. The CDR3 spells CASSEGTGLNQPQHF. In nucleotides, the CDR3 is TGTGCCAGCAGTGAAGGGACAGGGTTGAATCAGCCCCAGCATTTT.

The table lists this clone with a few counts. The V gene is TRBV7-9, the J gene TRBJ2-3, with 10 bases aligning to TRBD2. Germline CDR1 SEHNR, CDR2 FQNEAQ (reference sequence). With 4 bases clipped from V and 1 base from J, the junction kept 2 bases outside the gene matches. CDR3 length: 15 amino acids. CDR3 sequence: CASSSTSGGTDTQYF. In DNA, the CDR3 is TGTGCCAGCAGCTCTACTAGCGGGGGCACAGATACGCAGTATTTT.

The rearrangement links TRBV2 to TRBJ2-7, with TRBD2 matching 8 bases. The CDR3 is 15 residues long. The junction had 11 bases not matched to a gene; V was cut back by 4 bases and J by 6 bases. Germline CDR1 and CDR2: SNHLY and FYNNEI. CDR3 sequence: CASSARTGGPGEQYF. The CDR3 DNA reads as TGTGCCAGCAGTGCCCGGACGGGAGGGCCCGGCGAGCAGTACTTC.

The sample holds a few counts of this clone. As DNA, the CDR3 is TGCGCCAGCAGTTGGGGGCTAGCGGGAGCTTACAATGAGCAGTTCTTC. Its protein is CASSWGLAGAYNEQFF. The chain uses TRBV5-1 and TRBJ2-1; the match to TRBD2 covers 10 bases. This CDR3 is 16 amino acids long. CDR1 and CDR2 (germline): SGHRS, YFSETQ. V was pared by 5 bases and J by 4 bases, with 9 bases of the junction left unmatched.

The V call is TRBV5-1, the J call TRBJ2-1; 9 bases agree with TRBD2. The germline V gene has CDR1 SGHRS and CDR2 YFSETQ. The J segment lost 8 bases and the V segment lost 0 bases, leaving 6 bases of the junction unmatched. The CDR3 sequence is 15 residues long. The CDR3 coding sequence is TGCGCCAGCAGCTTGGGACTAGCGGTGATGTATGAGCAGTTCTTC. Translation gives CASSLGLAVMYEQFF.

This clone was seen a handful of times. The chain uses TRBV30 and TRBJ1-2; D is possibly TRBD1 (5 bases). Per the germline V gene, CDR1 is GTSNPN and CDR2 is SVGIG (reference sequence). The CDR3 is made up of 14 amino acids. V gave up 2 bases and J gave up 0 bases, with 10 bases separating them. The CDR3 sequence: CAWSPDSSNYGYTF. CDR3 sequence (DNA): TGTGCCTGGAGTCCCGACAGTTCTAACTATGGCTACACCTTC.

The chain employs TRBV4-3 and TRBJ2-2; TRBD2 agrees at 12 bases. Losses at the gene ends were 9 bases for V and 3 bases for J; bases not matched to a gene: 2. From germline, CDR1 is LGHNA and CDR2 YSLEER. The CDR3 sequence is 14 residues long. CDR3 sequence: CASRLAGDTGELFF. CDR3 DNA: TGCGCCAGTCGACTAGCGGGAGACACCGGGGAGCTGTTTTTT.

This clone showed up just once. The chain is built from TRBV29-1 and TRBJ2-7, with 9 bases that match TRBD2. After removal of 4 bases from V and 3 bases from J, the junction contained 7 bases not matched to a gene. This CDR3 is 14 amino acids long. Germline V gene lookup returns CDR1 SQVTM and CDR2 ANQGSEA. DNA for the CDR3: TGCAGCGTTGGTACGGGACTAGCAGGCTACGAGCAGTACTTC. This encodes CSVGTGLAGYEQYF.

This clone was counted a few times. The chain joins TRBV20-1 to TRBJ1-1, with a tentative D call TRBD1 (5 bases). V gave up 5 bases and J gave up 10 bases, with 11 bases separating them. The CDR3 loop spans 10 amino acids. CDR1 is DFQATT, CDR2 SNEGSKA, per germline (reference sequence). The CDR3 sequence: CSAQRGAAFF. The CDR3 region has the DNA TGCAGTGCTCAAAGGGGTGCAGCTTTCTTT.

V usage is TRBV5-1 and J usage is TRBJ2-2; 8 nucleotides agree with TRBD2. V lost 3 bases, J lost 4 bases, and 8 bases stayed unmatched. Per germline, CDR1 SGHRS and CDR2 YFSETQ. The CDR3 extends over 16 amino acids. Here the CDR3 reads CASSSGLELVTGELFF. The CDR3 DNA follows: TGCGCCAGCAGCTCGGGACTAGAGCTCGTCACCGGGGAGCTGTTTTTT.

This chain connects TRBV19 to TRBJ2-1; TRBD2 aligns across 10 bases. The V and J ends lost 5 bases and 3 bases, in that order; junction bases with no gene match: 10. Germline values: CDR1 LNHDA, CDR2 SQIVND (reference sequence). The CDR3 totals 17 residues. The CDR3 loop reads CASSSSGSARIYNEQFF. CDR3 bases: TGTGCCAGTAGTTCTAGCGGGAGTGCCCGGATCTACAATGAGCAGTTCTTC.

This clone was detected a few times. This chain links TRBV7-9 with TRBJ1-5, with D hard to call. Deletions cut 1 base from V and 4 bases from J, with 11 bases between. This CDR3 has 15 residues. Germline values: CDR1 SEHNR, CDR2 FQNEAQ (reference sequence). CDR3 nucleotides: TGTGCCAGCAGCTTAGGGTCGGGAGGGAATCAGCCCCAGCATTTT. It yields the protein CASSLGSGGNQPQHF.

The gene calls are TRBV6-5 and TRBJ2-2; 7 positions match TRBD1. Germline V gives CDR1 MNHEY, CDR2 SVGAGI. The ends lost 5 bases at V and 6 bases at J; junction bases unmatched: 9. The CDR3 extends over 15 amino acids. CDR3 amino acids: CASSRTGSGAGELFF. In nucleotides, the CDR3 is TGTGCCAGCAGTAGGACAGGTTCGGGTGCCGGGGAGCTGTTTTTT.

This clone appeared a few times. The chain has TRBV25-1 and TRBJ1-1, with D hard to call. V was pared by 3 bases and J by 4 bases, with 9 bases between. Germline-derived CDR1 and CDR2 are MGHDK and SYGVNS. This CDR3 comprises 13 residues. The CDR3 sequence is CASSDYIFTEAFF. As DNA, the CDR3 is TGTGCCAGCAGTGACTATATCTTCACTGAAGCTTTCTTT.

This sequence joins TRBV7-2 and TRBJ1-5; no definite D call. The CDR3 consists of 16 residues. Germline assignment: CDR1 SGHTA and CDR2 FQGNSA. Trimming stripped 0 bases from V and 5 bases from J, with 14 bases between. The chain's CDR3 is CASSLAGTPGDQPQHF. The CDR3 nucleotides read TGTGCCAGCAGCTTAGCTGGCACCCCGGGAGATCAGCCCCAGCATTTT.

CDR3 nucleotides: TGTGCCAGCAGCATTACCCCACAGAACACTGAAGCTTTCTTT. Protein: CASSITPQNTEAFF. The chain has TRBV7-2 and TRBJ1-1; D unclear. The V gene's germline CDR1 is SGHTA and CDR2 FQGNSA. CDR3 size: 14 residues. Trimming took off 5 bases at V and 1 base at J, with 11 bases between the two ends.

This clone was seen only a few times. The chain combines TRBV4-2 with TRBJ2-4, with D possibly TRBD2 on 6 matching bases. The CDR3 sequence is 16 residues long. V was shortened by 0 bases and J by 3 bases, with 12 bases between the two germline ends. The germline CDR1 and CDR2 sequences are LGHNA and YNFKEQ. CDR3 in amino acids: CASSQEEGLGKNIQYF. CDR3 bases: TGTGCCAGCAGCCAAGAGGAGGGCCTGGGCAAAAACATTCAGTACTTC.